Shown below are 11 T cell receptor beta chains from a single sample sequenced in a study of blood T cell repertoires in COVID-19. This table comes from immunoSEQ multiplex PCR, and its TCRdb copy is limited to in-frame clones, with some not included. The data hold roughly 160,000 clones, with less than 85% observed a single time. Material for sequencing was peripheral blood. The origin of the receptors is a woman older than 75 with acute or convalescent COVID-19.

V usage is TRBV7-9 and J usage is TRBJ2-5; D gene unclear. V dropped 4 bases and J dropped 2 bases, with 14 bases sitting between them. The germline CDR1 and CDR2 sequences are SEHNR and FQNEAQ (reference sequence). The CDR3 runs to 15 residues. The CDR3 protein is CASSSPWLHQETQYF. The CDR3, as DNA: TGTGCCAGCAGCTCCCCGTGGCTGCATCAAGAGACCCAGTACTTC.

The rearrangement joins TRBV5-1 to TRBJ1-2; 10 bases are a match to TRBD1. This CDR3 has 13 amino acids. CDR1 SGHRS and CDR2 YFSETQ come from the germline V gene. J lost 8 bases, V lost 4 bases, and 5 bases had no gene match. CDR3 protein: CASSTGTGEGYTF. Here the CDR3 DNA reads TGCGCCAGCAGCACCGGGACAGGGGAAGGCTACACCTTC.

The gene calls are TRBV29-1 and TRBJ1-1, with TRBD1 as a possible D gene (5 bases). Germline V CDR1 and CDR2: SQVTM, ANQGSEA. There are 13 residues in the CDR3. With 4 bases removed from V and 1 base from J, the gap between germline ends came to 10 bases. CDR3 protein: CSVVRTPNTEAFF. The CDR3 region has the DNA TGCAGCGTTGTGCGGACACCGAACACTGAAGCTTTCTTT.

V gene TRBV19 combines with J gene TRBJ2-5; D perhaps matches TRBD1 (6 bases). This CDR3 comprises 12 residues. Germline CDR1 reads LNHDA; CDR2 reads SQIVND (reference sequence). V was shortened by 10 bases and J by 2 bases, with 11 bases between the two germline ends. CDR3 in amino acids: CATATGQETQYF. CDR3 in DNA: TGTGCCACCGCGACAGGACAAGAGACCCAGTACTTC.

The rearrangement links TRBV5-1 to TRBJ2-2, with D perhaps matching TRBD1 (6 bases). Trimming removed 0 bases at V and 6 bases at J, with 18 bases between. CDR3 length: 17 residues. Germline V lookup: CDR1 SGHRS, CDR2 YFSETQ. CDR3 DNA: TGCGCCAGCAGCTTGGCAGGGGCAGGGGTCATGGCCGGGGAGCTGTTTTTT. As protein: CASSLAGAGVMAGELFF.

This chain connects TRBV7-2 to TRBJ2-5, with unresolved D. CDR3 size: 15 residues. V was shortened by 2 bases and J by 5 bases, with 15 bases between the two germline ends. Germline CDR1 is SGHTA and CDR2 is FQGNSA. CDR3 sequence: CASSLLQNPTETQYF. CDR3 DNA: TGTGCCAGCAGCTTATTACAGAACCCGACGGAGACCCAGTACTTC.

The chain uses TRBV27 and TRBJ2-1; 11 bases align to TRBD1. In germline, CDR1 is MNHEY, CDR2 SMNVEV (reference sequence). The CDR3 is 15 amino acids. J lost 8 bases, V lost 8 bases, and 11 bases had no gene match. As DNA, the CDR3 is TGTGCCAGCGGCCGGGACAGGGGGTATGTTGATGAGCAGTTCTTC. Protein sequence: CASGRDRGYVDEQFF.

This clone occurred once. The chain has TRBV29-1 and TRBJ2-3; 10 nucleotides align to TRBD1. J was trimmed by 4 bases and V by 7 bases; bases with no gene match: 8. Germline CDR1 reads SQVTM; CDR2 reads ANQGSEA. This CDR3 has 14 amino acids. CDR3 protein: CSGADRGRADTQYF. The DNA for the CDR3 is TGCAGCGGAGCCGACAGGGGGCGGGCAGATACGCAGTATTTT.

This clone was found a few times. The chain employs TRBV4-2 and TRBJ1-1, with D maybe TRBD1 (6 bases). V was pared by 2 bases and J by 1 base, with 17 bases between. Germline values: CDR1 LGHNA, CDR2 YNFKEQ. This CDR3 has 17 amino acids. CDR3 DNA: TGTGCCAGCAGCCAAAGATTTGCAGGGGAGGGGAACACTGAAGCTTTCTTT. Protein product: CASSQRFAGEGNTEAFF.

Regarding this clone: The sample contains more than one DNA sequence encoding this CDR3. This chain's CDR3 is CATSDSFQPQHF. CDR3 nucleotides: TGTGCCACCAGTGATTCCTTTCAGCCCCAGCATTTT. The genes are TRBV24-1 and TRBJ1-5; D ambiguous. This CDR3 is built from 12 residues. Germline CDR1 KGHDR, CDR2 SFDVKD. The V end was cut by 2 bases, the J end by 6 bases, with 4 bases between.

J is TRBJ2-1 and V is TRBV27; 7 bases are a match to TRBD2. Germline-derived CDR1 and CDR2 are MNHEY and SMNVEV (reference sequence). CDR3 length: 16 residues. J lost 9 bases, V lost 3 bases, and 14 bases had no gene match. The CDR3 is CASSFLSGAGVSEQFF. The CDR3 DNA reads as TGTGCCAGCAGTTTCCTAAGCGGGGCGGGGGTCAGTGAGCAGTTCTTC.